This TCR beta chain was observed in a study of T cell responses to AZD1222 COVID-19 vaccine. Assay used: immunoSEQ multiplex PCR; TCRdb lists only in-frame clones, some missing. This table has some 120,000 clones, about 90% appearing once. The CDR3 sequence is 18 residues long. Germline loops: CDR1 KGHDR, CDR2 SFDVKD. Trimming cost V 3 bases and J 0 bases; bases outside gene matches: 7. Findings and caveats of the study: Females outnumbered males among donors, who were mostly white British; clonal diversity was possibly underestimated. Seropositive at baseline were only five or six AZD1222 recipients.

In the case of this clone: Its target is not known.

This chain uses TRBV24-1 with TRBJ2-2, with 9 bases aligning to TRBD1. The sequence was collected from an adult in good health. Sample: peripheral blood, taken on day 0 of MenACWY control vaccination. CDR3 sequence reads: CATSDRDRVFANTGELFF. CDR3 DNA: TGTGCCACCAGTGATAGGGACAGGGTTTTCGCGAACACCGGGGAGCTGTTTTTT.